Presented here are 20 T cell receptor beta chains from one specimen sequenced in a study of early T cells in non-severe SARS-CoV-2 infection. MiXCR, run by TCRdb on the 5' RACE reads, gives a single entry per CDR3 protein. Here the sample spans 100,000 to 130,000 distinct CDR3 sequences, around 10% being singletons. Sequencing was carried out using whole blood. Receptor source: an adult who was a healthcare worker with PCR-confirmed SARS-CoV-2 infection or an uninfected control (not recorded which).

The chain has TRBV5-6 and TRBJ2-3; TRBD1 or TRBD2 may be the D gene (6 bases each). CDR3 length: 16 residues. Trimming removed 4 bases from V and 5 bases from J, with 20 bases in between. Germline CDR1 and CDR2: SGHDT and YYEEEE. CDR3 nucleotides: TGTGCCAGCAGCGTATACCGGGGGCTGGCTTTAGATACGCAGTATTTT. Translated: CASSVYRGLALDTQYF.

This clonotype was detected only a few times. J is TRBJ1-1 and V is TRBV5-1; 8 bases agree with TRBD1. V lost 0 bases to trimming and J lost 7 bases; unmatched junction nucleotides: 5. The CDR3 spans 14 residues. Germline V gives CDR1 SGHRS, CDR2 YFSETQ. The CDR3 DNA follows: TGCGCCAGCAGCTTGGGGCTAGACAGGGGTGAAGCTTTCTTT. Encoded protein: CASSLGLDRGEAFF.

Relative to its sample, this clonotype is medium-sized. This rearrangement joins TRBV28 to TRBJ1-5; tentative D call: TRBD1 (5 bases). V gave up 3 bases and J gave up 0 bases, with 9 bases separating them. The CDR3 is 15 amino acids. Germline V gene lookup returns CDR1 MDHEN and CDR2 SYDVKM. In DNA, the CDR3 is TGTGCCAGCAGTTTGGGGCAGGATAGCAATCAGCCCCAGCATTTT. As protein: CASSLGQDSNQPQHF.

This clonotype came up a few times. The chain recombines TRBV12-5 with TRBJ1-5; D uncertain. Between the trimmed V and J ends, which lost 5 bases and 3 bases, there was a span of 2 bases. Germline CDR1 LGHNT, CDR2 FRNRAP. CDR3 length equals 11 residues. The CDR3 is CASGHNQPQHF. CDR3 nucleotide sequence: TGTGCTAGTGGTCACAATCAGCCCCAGCATTTT.

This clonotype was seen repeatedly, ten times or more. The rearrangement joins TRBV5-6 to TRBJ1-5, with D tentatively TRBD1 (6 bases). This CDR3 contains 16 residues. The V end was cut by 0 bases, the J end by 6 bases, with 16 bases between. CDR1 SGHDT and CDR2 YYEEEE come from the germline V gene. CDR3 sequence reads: CASSLAAGRGGQPQHF. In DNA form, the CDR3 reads TGTGCCAGCAGCTTGGCAGCGGGCAGGGGCGGTCAGCCCCAGCATTTT.

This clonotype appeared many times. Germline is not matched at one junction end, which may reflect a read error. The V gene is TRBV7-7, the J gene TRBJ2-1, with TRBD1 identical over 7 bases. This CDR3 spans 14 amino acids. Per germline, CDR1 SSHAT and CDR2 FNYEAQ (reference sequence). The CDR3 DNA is TGTGCTAGCAGCCTAGACAGGGTCAACAATGAGCAGTTCTTC. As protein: CASSLDRVNNEQFF. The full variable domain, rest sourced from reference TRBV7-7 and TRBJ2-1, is GAGVSQSPRYKVTKRGQDVTLRCDPISSHATLYWYQQALGQGPEFLTYFNYEAQPDKSGLPSDRFSAERPEGSISTLTIQRTEQRDSAMYRCASSLDRVNNEQFFGPGTRLTVL.

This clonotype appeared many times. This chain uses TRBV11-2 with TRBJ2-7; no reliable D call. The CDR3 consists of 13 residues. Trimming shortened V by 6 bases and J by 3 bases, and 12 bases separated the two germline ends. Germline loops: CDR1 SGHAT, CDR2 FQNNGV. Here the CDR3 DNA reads TGTGCCAGCAGTCCCTCGGGTGTCTACGAGCAGTACTTC. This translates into CASSPSGVYEQYF.

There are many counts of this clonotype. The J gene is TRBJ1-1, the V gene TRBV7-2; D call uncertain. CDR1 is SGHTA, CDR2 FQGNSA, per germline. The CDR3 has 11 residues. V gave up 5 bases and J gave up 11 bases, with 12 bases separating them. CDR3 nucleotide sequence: TGTGCCAGCAGCCTGGGGTTGTGGGCTTTCTTT. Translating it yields CASSLGLWAFF.

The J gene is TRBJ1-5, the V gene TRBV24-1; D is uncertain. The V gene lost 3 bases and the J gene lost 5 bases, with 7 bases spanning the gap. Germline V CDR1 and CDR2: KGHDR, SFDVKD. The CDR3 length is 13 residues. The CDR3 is CATSDTSDQPQHF. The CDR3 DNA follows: TGTGCCACCAGTGATACAAGCGATCAGCCCCAGCATTTT.

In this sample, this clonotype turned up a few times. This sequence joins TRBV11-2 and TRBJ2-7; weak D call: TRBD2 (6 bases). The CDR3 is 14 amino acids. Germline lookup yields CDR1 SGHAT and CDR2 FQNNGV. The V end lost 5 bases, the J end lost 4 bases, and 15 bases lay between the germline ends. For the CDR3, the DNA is TGTGCCAGCAGCGTCCGGGACTCCATTTACGAGCAGTACTTC. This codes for CASSVRDSIYEQYF.

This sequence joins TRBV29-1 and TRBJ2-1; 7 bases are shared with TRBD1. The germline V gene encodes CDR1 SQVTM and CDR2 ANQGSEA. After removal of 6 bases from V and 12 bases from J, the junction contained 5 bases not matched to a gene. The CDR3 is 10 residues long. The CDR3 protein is CSVGTVGQFF. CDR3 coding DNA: TGCAGCGTCGGGACAGTAGGGCAGTTCTTC.

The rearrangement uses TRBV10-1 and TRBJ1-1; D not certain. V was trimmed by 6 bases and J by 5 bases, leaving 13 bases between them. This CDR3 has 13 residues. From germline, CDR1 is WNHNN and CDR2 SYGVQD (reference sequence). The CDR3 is CASRRDPGTEAFF. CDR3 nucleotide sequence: TGCGCCAGCAGACGTGATCCTGGGACTGAAGCTTTCTTT.

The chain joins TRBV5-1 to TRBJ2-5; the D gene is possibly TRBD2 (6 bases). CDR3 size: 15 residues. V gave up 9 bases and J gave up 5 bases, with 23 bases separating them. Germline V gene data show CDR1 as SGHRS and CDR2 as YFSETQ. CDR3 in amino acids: CATSLGNAGLETQYF. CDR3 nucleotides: TGCGCCACCTCCCTGGGGAACGCGGGATTGGAGACCCAGTACTTC.

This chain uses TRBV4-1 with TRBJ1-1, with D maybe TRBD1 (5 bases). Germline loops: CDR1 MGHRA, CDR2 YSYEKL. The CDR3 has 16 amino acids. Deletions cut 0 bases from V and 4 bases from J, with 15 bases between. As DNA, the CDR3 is TGCGCCAGCAGCCAAGAACTAAACTCGGGGGGCACTGAAGCTTTCTTT. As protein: CASSQELNSGGTEAFF.

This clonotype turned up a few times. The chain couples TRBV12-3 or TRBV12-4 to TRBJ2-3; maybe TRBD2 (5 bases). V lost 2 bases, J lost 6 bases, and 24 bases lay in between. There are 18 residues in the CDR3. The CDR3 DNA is TGTGCCAGCAGTTTAAAGATGCCGGGATTGAGCCCGCGGGATACGCAGTATTTT. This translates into CASSLKMPGLSPRDTQYF.

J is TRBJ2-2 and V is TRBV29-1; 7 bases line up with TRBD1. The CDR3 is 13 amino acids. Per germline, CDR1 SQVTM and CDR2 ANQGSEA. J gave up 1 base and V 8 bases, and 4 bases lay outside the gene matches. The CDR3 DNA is TGCAGCTTAAGACAGGGGAACACCGGGGAGCTGTTTTTT. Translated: CSLRQGNTGELFF.

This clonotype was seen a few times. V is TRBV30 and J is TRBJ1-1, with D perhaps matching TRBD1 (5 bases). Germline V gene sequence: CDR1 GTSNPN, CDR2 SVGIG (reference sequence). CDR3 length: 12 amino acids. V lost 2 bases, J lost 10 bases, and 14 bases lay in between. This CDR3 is CAWSPQGKGAFF. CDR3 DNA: TGTGCCTGGAGTCCTCAGGGTAAGGGAGCTTTCTTT.

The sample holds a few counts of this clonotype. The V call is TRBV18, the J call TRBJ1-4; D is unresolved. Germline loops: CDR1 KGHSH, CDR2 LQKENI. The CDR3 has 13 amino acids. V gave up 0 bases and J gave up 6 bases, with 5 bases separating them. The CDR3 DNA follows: TGTGCCAGCTCACCACCGGGCGATGAAAAACTGTTTTTT. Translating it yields CASSPPGDEKLFF.

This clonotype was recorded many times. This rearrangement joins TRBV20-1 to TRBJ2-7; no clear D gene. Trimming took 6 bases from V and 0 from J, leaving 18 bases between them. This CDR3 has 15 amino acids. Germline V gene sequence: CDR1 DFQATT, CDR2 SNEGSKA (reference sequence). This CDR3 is CSAITGWGSSYEQYF. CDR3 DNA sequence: TGCAGTGCAATCACCGGCTGGGGTAGCTCCTACGAGCAGTACTTC.

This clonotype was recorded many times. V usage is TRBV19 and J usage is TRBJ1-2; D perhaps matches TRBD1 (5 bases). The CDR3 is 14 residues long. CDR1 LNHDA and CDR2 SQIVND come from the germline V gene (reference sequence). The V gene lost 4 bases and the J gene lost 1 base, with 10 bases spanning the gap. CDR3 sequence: CASSNTGVNYGYTF. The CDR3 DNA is TGTGCCAGTAGTAACACAGGTGTTAACTATGGCTACACCTTC.